The T cell receptor beta chain under discussion was sequenced for a study of technical replicates of blood from a few donors. The data were produced by immunoSEQ multiplex PCR, yet TCRdb's version contains in-frame clones alone and is incomplete. This sample has 53,000 or so clones, with around 83% found just once. V lost 5 bases to trimming and J lost 10 bases, with 11 bases between them. The germline V gene has CDR1 SEHNR and CDR2 FQNEAQ (reference sequence). The CDR3 length is 12 residues. The sample taken for sequencing was PBMCs. The sequence was obtained from a human donor in good health. Some clones in this sample may be carry-over from other donors' samples. The J gene is TRBJ1-4, the V gene TRBV7-9; D remains unclear. The CDR3 coding sequence is TGTGCCAGCAGCCCCGAAACGGGAAAACTGTTTTTT. Its translation is CASSPETGKLFF.